The 21 T cell receptor beta chains below come from one sample, sequenced in a study of CD8 T cells in ankylosing spondylitis. TCRdb reanalysed the 5' RACE reads using MiXCR and keeps one entry per CDR3 protein. Of roughly 670,000 distinct CDR3 sequences listed, around 20% were seen once; the top ten hold over 15%. Findings and caveats of the study: Made up of eight or nine highly homologous variants, a TCR beta motif appeared characteristic of ankylosing spondylitis blood.

Their antigens remain unidentified. Sample: blood, either unsorted or a sorted T cell fraction (not recorded which). Receptors originate from a male donor with ankylosing spondylitis.

This rearrangement joins TRBV28 to TRBJ2-4; 10 bases map to TRBD1. The V gene end was trimmed by 6 bases and the J gene end by 4 bases; junction bases not matched to a gene: 3. The CDR3 is made up of 14 amino acids. Germline values: CDR1 MDHEN, CDR2 SYDVKM. The CDR3 is CASRLGQGKNIQYF. CDR3 coding DNA: TGTGCCAGCAGATTGGGACAGGGGAAAAACATTCAGTACTTC.

The chain carries TRBV18 and TRBJ2-7; 10 bases are a match to TRBD2. Germline CDR1 is KGHSH and CDR2 is LQKENI. Losses at the gene ends were 3 bases for V and 6 bases for J; bases not matched to a gene: 8. The CDR3 contains 15 residues. The CDR3 DNA reads as TGTGCCAGCTCACCCGTGGTAGCGGGAGGATCCGAGCAGTACTTC. Protein sequence: CASSPVVAGGSEQYF.

This clonotype was counted only a few times. The chain's CDR3 is CASSGQGGDTEAFF. Here the CDR3 DNA reads TGTGCCAGCAGTGGACAGGGGGGGGACACTGAAGCTTTCTTT. This chain connects TRBV6-6 to TRBJ1-1; 10 nucleotides agree with TRBD1. The germline gives CDR1 MNHNY, CDR2 SVGAGI (reference sequence). The CDR3 loop spans 14 amino acids. V shed 5 bases and J 3 bases; nucleotides not matched to a gene: 3.

This clonotype appeared a few times. The DNA of the CDR3 is TGTGCCAGCAGTTCCCCAGGGGTGGGCTACGAGCAGTACTTC. Its protein product is CASSSPGVGYEQYF. This chain connects TRBV12-3 or TRBV12-4 to TRBJ2-7, with TRBD1 as a possible D gene (6 bases). V was cut by 4 bases and J by 3 bases, with 13 bases left in between. The CDR3 extends over 14 amino acids.

V is TRBV9 and J is TRBJ1-4; 7 bases are shared with TRBD1. The V gene end was trimmed by 8 bases and the J gene end by 8 bases; junction bases not matched to a gene: 15. From germline, CDR1 is SGDLS and CDR2 YYNGEE. The CDR3 extends over 15 amino acids. The CDR3 loop reads CASTPSGTEGEKLFF. In nucleotides, the CDR3 is TGTGCCAGTACGCCTTCGGGGACAGAGGGGGAAAAACTGTTTTTT.

This chain links TRBV2 with TRBJ1-2, with 7 bases aligning to TRBD1. The length of the CDR3 is 13 residues. V shed 7 bases, J shed 9 bases, and the junction held 11 bases outside the gene matches. Germline V CDR1 and CDR2: SNHLY, FYNNEI. CDR3 coding DNA: TGTGCCAGCACTTGGGGACAGTCTTCGAGCTACACCTTC. This translates into CASTWGQSSSYTF.

The chain employs TRBV2 and TRBJ2-7; the match to TRBD1 covers 12 bases. Germline CDR1 is SNHLY and CDR2 is FYNNEI. The junction had 7 bases not matched to a gene; V was cut back by 4 bases and J by 3 bases. The CDR3 has 16 amino acids. The CDR3 nucleotides are TGTGCCAGCAGTGTTTCCCGGGACAGGGGGCTCTACGAGCAGTACTTC. This translates into CASSVSRDRGLYEQYF.

The V call is TRBV2, the J call TRBJ1-2; a weak D match, TRBD1 (6 bases). The length of the CDR3 is 12 residues. Germline values: CDR1 SNHLY, CDR2 FYNNEI. Trimming removed 8 bases from V and 7 bases from J, with 14 bases in between. The CDR3 protein is CASGSGGPGYTF. CDR3 DNA: TGTGCCAGCGGGAGCGGGGGGCCTGGCTACACCTTC.

This clonotype showed up just a few times. V gene TRBV20-1 combines with J gene TRBJ2-7, with 10 bases aligning to TRBD2. Germline CDR1 is DFQATT and CDR2 is SNEGSKA (reference sequence). CDR3 length: 15 residues. With V trimmed by 3 bases and J by 0 bases, 5 bases remained unmatched. The CDR3 loop is CSARQLAGPSYEQYF. The CDR3, as DNA: TGCAGTGCTAGGCAACTAGCGGGGCCCTCCTACGAGCAGTACTTC.

V and J are TRBV6-2 or TRBV6-3 and TRBJ2-3, with a possible D match to TRBD2 (5 bases). Per the germline V gene, CDR1 is MNHEY and CDR2 is SVGEGT. The CDR3 extends over 13 amino acids. Trimming left V 3 bases short and J 5 bases short, with 9 bases between. CDR3 nucleotides: TGTGCCAGCAGTTATTCTGGAGGAGATACGCAGTATTTT. As protein: CASSYSGGDTQYF.

The chain uses TRBV12-3 or TRBV12-4 and TRBJ2-3; TRBD2 might be the D (5 bases). This CDR3 region has 18 residues. Trimming took 3 bases from V and 2 from J, leaving 21 bases between them. The CDR3 nucleotides read TGTGCCAGCAGTTTTGGCTCAGCTAGCCTCCTTCCCACAGATACGCAGTATTTT. Protein: CASSFGSASLLPTDTQYF.

This clonotype was seen a handful of times. This chain joins TRBV20-1 and TRBJ2-5; D possibly corresponds to TRBD2 (5 bases). The CDR3 is 15 residues long. Germline V gene data show CDR1 as DFQATT and CDR2 as SNEGSKA (reference sequence). V was cut by 0 bases and J by 5 bases, with 16 bases left in between. CDR3: CSARDRWELGETQYF. As DNA, the CDR3 is TGCAGTGCTAGAGATAGGTGGGAGCTGGGGGAGACCCAGTACTTC.

A note on this clonotype: Being one base from a much bigger clone, this may be a read error. The gene calls are TRBV5-1 and TRBJ1-4, with D perhaps TRBD1 (6 bases). The CDR3 is made up of 13 amino acids. V was clipped by 0 bases and J by 7 bases, with 7 bases between them. Germline CDR1 and CDR2: SGHRS and YFSETQ. CDR3 sequence (DNA): TGCGCCAGCAGCTTGGAGGGGGTTGAAAAACTGTTTTTT. This codes for CASSLEGVEKLFF.

The gene calls are TRBV2 and TRBJ1-4; maybe TRBD1 (6 bases). There are 13 residues in the CDR3. Germline loops: CDR1 SNHLY, CDR2 FYNNEI. V lost 10 bases to trimming and J lost 5 bases, with 14 bases between them. CDR3 DNA sequence: TGTGCCACCGGACAGAGACCCAATGAAAAACTGTTTTTT. As protein: CATGQRPNEKLFF.

This clonotype appeared once. The chain couples TRBV6-1 to TRBJ2-2; the match to TRBD1 covers 8 bases. This CDR3 region has 17 residues. V was clipped by 6 bases and J by 1 base; unmatched bases: 10. CDR1 MNHNS and CDR2 SASEGT come from the germline V gene. The CDR3 sequence: CASSVGQVGMNTGELFF. In DNA, the CDR3 is TGTGCCAGCAGCGTGGGACAGGTGGGGATGAACACCGGGGAGCTGTTTTTT.

The J gene is TRBJ2-1, the V gene TRBV20-1; TRBD2 matches 10 bases. Germline V gene sequence: CDR1 DFQATT, CDR2 SNEGSKA (reference sequence). This CDR3 comprises 17 residues. The V segment lost 3 bases and the J segment 1 base; nucleotides outside the gene matches: 9. CDR3 protein: CSASRLAGARSYNEQFF. CDR3 coding DNA: TGCAGTGCTAGCCGGCTAGCGGGAGCTAGGTCCTACAATGAGCAGTTCTTC.

The gene calls are TRBV11-2 and TRBJ1-3; 7 bases map to TRBD1. The CDR3 runs to 14 residues. The V gene's germline CDR1 is SGHAT and CDR2 FQNNGV. V lost 5 bases, J lost 4 bases, and 5 bases stayed unmatched. The CDR3 DNA sequence: TGTGCCAGCAGCCGAACGACAGGGGGAAACACCATATATTTT. Translating it yields CASSRTTGGNTIYF. Using reference TRBV11-2 and TRBJ1-3 for the parts outside the CDR3, the full variable domain is EAGVAQSPRYKIIEKRQSVAFWCNPISGHATLYWYQQILGQGPKLLIQFQNNGVVDDSQLPKDRFSAERLKGVDSTLKIQPAKLEDSAVYLCASSRTTGGNTIYFGEGSWLTVV.

The rearrangement uses TRBV20-1 and TRBJ2-1, with a weak D call TRBD1 (5 bases). The CDR3 is 16 amino acids. V was clipped by 3 bases and J by 0 bases, with 15 bases between them. In germline, CDR1 is DFQATT, CDR2 SNEGSKA (reference sequence). This chain's CDR3 is CSASESGRSSYNEQFF. CDR3 DNA: TGCAGTGCTAGTGAGTCAGGGCGCAGCTCCTACAATGAGCAGTTCTTC.

The chain employs TRBV2 and TRBJ1-1; D is ambiguous. V gave up 2 bases and J gave up 6 bases, with 13 bases separating them. This CDR3 is built from 14 residues. Per germline, CDR1 SNHLY and CDR2 FYNNEI. This CDR3 reads CASSEFHGNAEAFF. DNA for the CDR3: TGTGCCAGCAGTGAATTTCATGGAAACGCTGAAGCTTTCTTT.

The CDR3 spells CASSQDYRGPTNEKLFF. The CDR3 DNA reads TGCGCCAGCAGCCAAGATTACAGGGGGCCGACTAATGAAAAACTGTTTTTT. The chain carries TRBV4-1 and TRBJ1-4; 9 nucleotides align to TRBD1. The germline gives CDR1 MGHRA, CDR2 YSYEKL. V lost 0 bases to trimming and J lost 2 bases; unmatched junction nucleotides: 4. CDR3 size: 17 residues.

This clonotype was seen a handful of times. The chain carries TRBV10-3 and TRBJ2-2; tentative D call: TRBD1 (5 bases). This CDR3 is built from 14 residues. Trimming removed 4 bases from V and 0 bases from J, with 6 bases in between. Germline V CDR1 and CDR2: ENHRY, SYGVKD. CDR3 sequence reads: CAISVGANTGELFF. The CDR3 DNA reads as TGTGCCATCAGTGTAGGGGCGAACACCGGGGAGCTGTTTTTT.